Listed here are 17 T cell receptor beta chains from one sample, sequenced in a study of cytomegalovirus exposure and HLA in healthy donors. Profiled with immunoSEQ multiplex PCR; TCRdb holds only in-frame clones, not every one. The sample consists of about 280,000 clones, 65% to 90% of them appearing once. Sequences were obtained from PBMCs. The receptors were gathered from a woman younger than 30 in good health and CMV-seronegative.

The genes are TRBV7-6 and TRBJ2-7, with TRBD2 matching 9 bases. J gave up 7 bases and V 5 bases, and 18 bases lay outside the gene matches. The CDR3 runs to 17 residues. Germline V gene lookup returns CDR1 SGHVS and CDR2 FNYEAQ. Written as DNA, the CDR3 is TGTGCCAGCAGCCCTTATCCAAGGGCTAGCGGGATCGGAGAGCAGTACTTC. Its translation is CASSPYPRASGIGEQYF. The full variable domain, its missing parts supplied by reference TRBV7-6 and TRBJ2-7, is GAGVSQSPRYKVTKRGQDVALRCDPISGHVSLYWYRQALGQGPEFLTYFNYEAQQDKSGLPNDRFSAERPEGSISTLTIQRTEQRDSAMYRCASSPYPRASGIGEQYFGPGTRLTVT.

This clone came up once. This rearrangement joins TRBV7-3 to TRBJ2-1; D gene unclear. Germline V gives CDR1 SGHTA, CDR2 FQGTGA. The CDR3 loop spans 13 amino acids. Between the trimmed V and J ends, which lost 1 base and 8 bases, there was a span of 9 bases. CDR3 DNA sequence: TGTGCCAGCAGCTTAATCGGTACGGATGAGCAGTTCTTC. This codes for CASSLIGTDEQFF.

The V call is TRBV18, the J call TRBJ2-2; 7 positions match TRBD1. The CDR3 runs 15 residues. Germline values: CDR1 KGHSH, CDR2 LQKENI. With 4 bases clipped from V and 0 bases from J, the junction kept 2 bases outside the gene matches. In DNA form, the CDR3 reads TGTGCCAGCTCACGAGGACAGGCGAACACCGGGGAGCTGTTTTTT. Translation gives CASSRGQANTGELFF.

The genes are TRBV14 and TRBJ2-1; D might be TRBD2 (5 bases). With 6 bases removed from V and 3 bases from J, the gap between germline ends came to 12 bases. This CDR3 has 14 residues. The germline gives CDR1 SGHDN, CDR2 FVKESK. Here the CDR3 reads CASRLGPLYNEQFF. The CDR3 region has the DNA TGTGCCAGCAGACTAGGCCCCCTCTACAATGAGCAGTTCTTC.

The gene calls are TRBV7-6 and TRBJ1-6; 8 bases agree with TRBD1. There are 18 residues in the CDR3. The germline CDR1 and CDR2 sequences are SGHVS and FNYEAQ. V was pared by 1 base and J by 1 base, with 6 bases of the junction left unmatched. CDR3 coding DNA: TGTGCCAGCAGCTTAGATCCAGGGGGCTATTCCTATAATTCACCCCTCCACTTT. As protein: CASSLDPGGYSYNSPLHF. The entire variable domain, with the rest obtained from reference TRBV7-6 and TRBJ1-6, is as follows: GAGVSQSPRYKVTKRGQDVALRCDPISGHVSLYWYRQALGQGPEFLTYFNYEAQQDKSGLPNDRFSAERPEGSISTLTIQRTEQRDSAMYRCASSLDPGGYSYNSPLHFGNGTRLTVT.

This chain joins TRBV5-1 and TRBJ1-2; a weak D match, TRBD1 (6 bases). CDR1 and CDR2 (germline): SGHRS, YFSETQ. This CDR3 has 14 residues. Trimming removed 3 bases at V and 3 bases at J, with 12 bases between. The CDR3 reads CASSSRGQDYGYTF. The CDR3 region has the DNA TGCGCCAGCAGCTCCAGGGGTCAGGACTATGGCTACACCTTC. Looking up the rest from reference TRBV5-1 and TRBJ1-2 gives the full variable domain: KAGVTQTPRYLIKTRGQQVTLSCSPISGHRSVSWYQQTPGQGLQFLFEYFSETQRNKGNFPGRFSGRQFSNSRSEMNVSTLELGDSALYLCASSSRGQDYGYTFGSGTRLTVV.

Points on this clone: A junction boundary mismatches the germline segment, possibly from a read error. The chain combines TRBV4-1 with TRBJ2-1; 11 bases are a match to TRBD2. Germline V gene sequence: CDR1 MGHRA, CDR2 YSYEKL. CDR3 length: 13 amino acids. CDR3 DNA sequence: TGTGCCAGCAGCCAGGGACTAGCGGATGAGCAGTTCTTC. It codes for CASSQGLADEQFF.

This sequence joins TRBV29-1 and TRBJ1-2, with D unclear. Trimming left V 5 bases short and J 3 bases short, with 10 bases between. This CDR3 contains 12 residues. Germline V gives CDR1 SQVTM, CDR2 ANQGSEA. The DNA of the CDR3 is TGCAGCGTTTTTTACACGTACTATGGCTACACCTTC. Translated: CSVFYTYYGYTF. Filled out from reference TRBV29-1 and TRBJ1-2, the complete variable domain reads SAVISQKPSRDICQRGTSLTIQCQVDSQVTMMFWYRQQPGQSLTLIATANQGSEATYESGFVIDKFPISRPNLTFSTLTVSNMSPEDSSIYLCSVFYTYYGYTFGSGTRLTVV.

This sequence joins TRBV30 and TRBJ1-4; the match to TRBD1 covers 7 bases. Germline V CDR1 and CDR2: GTSNPN, SVGIG (reference sequence). The CDR3 is 14 residues long. The trim removed 8 bases at V and 6 bases at J, leaving 12 bases unmatched. CDR3 in amino acids: CAGLRQGADEKLFF. The DNA of the CDR3 is TGTGCCGGACTCCGACAGGGAGCCGATGAAAAACTGTTTTTT.

This sequence joins TRBV4-3 and TRBJ2-1, with D possibly being TRBD1 (6 bases). Trimming pared 1 base from V and 6 bases from J, leaving 10 bases between. The V gene's germline CDR1 is LGHNA and CDR2 YSLEER. The CDR3 consists of 14 residues. The CDR3 is CASSQAPRGNEQFF. CDR3 nucleotides: TGCGCCAGCAGCCAAGCACCCAGGGGCAATGAGCAGTTCTTC.

The V gene is TRBV18, the J gene TRBJ1-4; 9 nucleotides match TRBD1. The CDR3 is 15 amino acids. CDR1 and CDR2 from the germline V gene are KGHSH and LQKENI. Trimming at V came to 3 bases and at J to 8 bases, leaving 7 bases not matched to a gene. CDR3 DNA: TGTGCCAGCTCACCGGGACAGGGAAATGACGAAAAACTGTTTTTT. It is translated as CASSPGQGNDEKLFF.

This rearrangement joins TRBV29-1 to TRBJ2-1; 7 bases are a match to TRBD1. V dropped 5 bases and J dropped 6; count of bases not matched to a gene: 10. CDR3 size: 14 residues. CDR1 is SQVTM and CDR2 is ANQGSEA in the germline V gene. This CDR3 reads CSVRQGEMFNEQFF. The DNA of the CDR3 is TGCAGCGTTAGGCAGGGGGAAATGTTCAATGAGCAGTTCTTC.

The J gene is TRBJ2-2, the V gene TRBV25-1; possible D gene TRBD2, 5 bases. V was cut by 9 bases and J by 1 base, with 18 bases left in between. This CDR3 has 16 amino acids. In germline, CDR1 is MGHDK, CDR2 SYGVNS. DNA of the CDR3: TGTGCCAGTTCGGGGTACCTGGAGGAGAACACCGGGGAGCTGTTTTTT. It is translated as CASSGYLEENTGELFF.

J is TRBJ2-3 and V is TRBV4-3; perhaps TRBD2 as D (6 bases). Germline V CDR1 and CDR2: LGHNA, YSLEER. Between the trimmed V and J ends, which lost 4 bases and 2 bases, there was a span of 16 bases. This CDR3 region has 16 residues. The CDR3 nucleotides read TGCGCCAGCAGCCGCACGCCCGGGAGCTACACAGATACGCAGTATTTT. Amino acid sequence: CASSRTPGSYTDTQYF.

The genes are TRBV6-5 and TRBJ1-2, with 8 bases that match TRBD1. This CDR3 contains 14 residues. CDR1 and CDR2 from the germline V gene are MNHEY and SVGAGI. With 4 bases clipped from V and 5 bases from J, the junction kept 6 bases outside the gene matches. The DNA for the CDR3 is TGTGCCAGCAGTTCCAGGGGGCGCGCATATGGCTACACCTTC. It specifies CASSSRGRAYGYTF.

The genes are TRBV6-5 and TRBJ1-1; D unclear. The germline CDR1 and CDR2 sequences are MNHEY and SVGAGI. The CDR3 runs 13 residues. V lost 7 bases to trimming and J lost 0 bases, with 9 bases between them. CDR3 nucleotide sequence: TGTGCCAGCACCAACGGGTTGAACACTGAAGCTTTCTTT. Protein: CASTNGLNTEAFF.

This clone was seen more than once but under ten times. The chain couples TRBV4-2 to TRBJ2-7; TRBD2 aligns across 8 bases. CDR1 and CDR2 from the germline V gene are LGHNA and YNFKEQ. J lost 7 bases, V lost 6 bases, and 20 bases had no gene match. The CDR3 contains 17 residues. In nucleotides, the CDR3 is TGTGCCAGCAGTCCCGTGGGCCCTATCGGACTAGCCGGGGAGCAGTACTTC. Amino acids: CASSPVGPIGLAGEQYF.